These 27 T cell receptor beta chains came from one sample sequenced in a study of T cells expressing NK-cell markers. TCRdb reprocessed the 5' RACE reads and stores each CDR3 protein as one record, lacking DNA. Recorded here are a few hundred thousand distinct CDR3 sequences; the top ten clones represent approximately 0.39%. Sequenced: blood T cells: a sorted CD56 or NKG2C T cell subset, CD4+ or CD8+ T cells, or bulk PBMC T cells (not recorded which). Receptors were obtained from a man between 18 and 29 years old in good health.

The chain carries TRBV12-3 or TRBV12-4 and TRBJ1-2. The CDR3 sequence is 12 residues long. The CDR3 protein is CASSLRRYGYTF.

V gene TRBV5-1 combines with J gene TRBJ2-7; the D call from TCRdb, TRBD1, cannot be confirmed without DNA. Germline-derived CDR1 and CDR2 are SGHRS and YFSETQ. The CDR3 has 15 residues. This CDR3 is CASSQNSGRLYEQYF.

The chain links TRBV7-2 to TRBJ2-1; TCRdb's D call, TRBD1, is unchecked because there is no DNA. The CDR3 contains 12 residues. Germline assignment: CDR1 SGHTA and CDR2 FQGNSA. This CDR3 reads CASSLKGNEQFF.

The rearrangement links TRBV27 to TRBJ2-7; the D call from TCRdb, TRBD1, cannot be confirmed without DNA. The CDR3 runs 14 residues. Germline V gene data show CDR1 as MNHEY and CDR2 as SMNVEV (reference sequence). The CDR3 protein is CASSVRDTGFEQYF.

The chain couples TRBV7-2 to TRBJ1-5. Germline CDR1 is SGHTA and CDR2 is FQGNSA. The CDR3 runs 15 residues. CDR3 region: CASSLSPLSNQPQHF.

The rearrangement links TRBV6-2 or TRBV6-3 to TRBJ2-7; TCRdb's D call, TRBD1, is unchecked because there is no DNA. This CDR3 spans 15 amino acids. Germline CDR1 MNHEY, CDR2 SVGEGT. CDR3 protein: CASSYSGSGANEQYF.

The chain combines TRBV7-9 with TRBJ2-5. The CDR3 runs 15 residues. Germline CDR1 and CDR2: SEHNR and FQNEAQ (reference sequence). The CDR3 sequence: CASSLAGQTGETQYF.

This sequence joins TRBV12-3 or TRBV12-4 and TRBJ2-1. The CDR3 contains 11 residues. The CDR3 is CASSLVNEQFF.

The chain joins TRBV7-9 to TRBJ1-1; without DNA, the TCRdb call of TRBD1 cannot be checked. This CDR3 has 15 residues. Germline V gene data show CDR1 as SEHNR and CDR2 as FQNEAQ (reference sequence). The CDR3 loop is CASSFPGQGYTEAFF.

This chain joins TRBV18 and TRBJ1-1. Germline loops: CDR1 KGHSH, CDR2 LQKENI. This CDR3 region has 12 residues. CDR3 protein: CASSPEGSQAFF.

The chain joins TRBV12-3 or TRBV12-4 to TRBJ1-1; TCRdb selects TRBD1, and the lack of DNA leaves this call unchecked. The CDR3 sequence is 15 residues long. Here the CDR3 reads CASSLGEGPNTEAFF.

The rearrangement joins TRBV28 to TRBJ2-1; the D gene TCRdb calls, TRBD1, cannot be checked with no DNA. The germline V gene encodes CDR1 MDHEN and CDR2 SYDVKM. The CDR3 is 16 residues long. The CDR3 reads CASSLRRTGRGNEQFF.

The chain links TRBV10-3 to TRBJ1-1. The CDR3 is 15 amino acids. Germline V lookup: CDR1 ENHRY, CDR2 SYGVKD. The CDR3 protein is CAISAVDGGKTEAFF.

This rearrangement joins TRBV29-1 to TRBJ2-1; TCRdb's D call, TRBD2, is unchecked because there is no DNA. The CDR3 spans 13 residues. Germline CDR1 reads SQVTM; CDR2 reads ANQGSEA. CDR3 residues: CSVSGGGYNEQFF.

The rearrangement uses TRBV6-5 and TRBJ2-2; absent DNA, TCRdb's TRBD2 call cannot be checked. The CDR3 has 17 amino acids. CDR1 and CDR2 (germline): MNHEY, SVGAGI. CDR3 in amino acids: CASSYGSGGSNTGELFF.

V is TRBV20-1 and J is TRBJ1-2; TCRdb reports TRBD1, a call that lacks DNA to check it against. Germline V lookup: CDR1 DFQATT, CDR2 SNEGSKA (reference sequence). CDR3 length: 11 residues. The CDR3 here is CSGRGIHGYTF.

The genes are TRBV29-1 and TRBJ2-1; TCRdb selects TRBD2, and the lack of DNA leaves this call unchecked. Germline values: CDR1 SQVTM, CDR2 ANQGSEA. This CDR3 has 13 amino acids. The CDR3: CSVGPRLAGEQFF.

The J gene is TRBJ1-2, the V gene TRBV12-3 or TRBV12-4; the D call of TRBD1 rests on TCRdb alone, since no DNA is present to check it. The CDR3 loop spans 14 amino acids. The chain's CDR3 is CASRVQGFNYGYTF.

The chain joins TRBV10-3 to TRBJ2-7; TCRdb returns TRBD1, unconfirmable since there is no DNA. The germline CDR1 and CDR2 sequences are ENHRY and SYGVKD. The length of the CDR3 is 15 residues. The CDR3 sequence: CAISAGPGRDYEQYF.

The gene calls are TRBV5-1 and TRBJ2-3; TCRdb reports TRBD2, a call that lacks DNA to check it against. The germline V gene has CDR1 SGHRS and CDR2 YFSETQ. There are 15 residues in the CDR3. The CDR3 sequence: CASRPSGMGADTQYF.

The chain is built from TRBV30 and TRBJ2-3. The CDR3 totals 12 residues. The germline gives CDR1 GTSNPN, CDR2 SVGIG (reference sequence). Here the CDR3 reads CAWSGRGDTQYF.

This chain connects TRBV29-1 to TRBJ2-1. Germline V gene lookup returns CDR1 SQVTM and CDR2 ANQGSEA. This CDR3 is 13 amino acids long. This chain's CDR3 is CSVEVGTSTEQFF.

The gene calls are TRBV6-1 and TRBJ2-1. The germline V gene encodes CDR1 MNHNS and CDR2 SASEGT. The CDR3 covers 16 residues. CDR3 region: CASSREGISSYNEQFF.

This sequence joins TRBV10-3 and TRBJ2-5; TCRdb proposes TRBD2, but this gene call is untestable without DNA. CDR1 is ENHRY and CDR2 is SYGVKD in the germline V gene. The CDR3 spans 16 residues. The CDR3: CAISRTSGSGIETQYF.

The chain employs TRBV3-1 and TRBJ2-5; TCRdb selects TRBD1, and the lack of DNA leaves this call unchecked. This CDR3 comprises 14 residues. Germline V gene data show CDR1 as LGHDT and CDR2 as YNNKEL (reference sequence). Here the CDR3 reads CASSQDVTGKTQYF.

V usage is TRBV12-3 or TRBV12-4 and J usage is TRBJ2-1. The CDR3 extends over 13 amino acids. The CDR3 region is CASTLLESGEQFF.

This chain connects TRBV2 to TRBJ2-3; TCRdb's D call, TRBD1, is unchecked because there is no DNA. The CDR3 runs to 15 residues. Germline-derived CDR1 and CDR2 are SNHLY and FYNNEI. The CDR3 sequence: CASSVKQGLTDTQYF.